A selection of T cell receptor beta chains follows, all from one sample in a study of naive and memory T cell subsets. TCRdb called the UMI-ligation and nested PCR reads again in MiXCR, with one record for every CDR3 protein. The sample comprises roughly 140,000 distinct CDR3 sequences, more than 15% of which are singletons, and about 0.57% rests with the top ten. Specimen: naive CD8+ T cells from blood. The receptors were sampled from a human donor in good health. Both conserved end residues are part of each CDR3. A D gene is named only where the DNA matches it firmly. Clone size is stated in some rows and not others, as once, few, many or a class when expanded.

abundance,v_gene,d_gene,j_gene,CDR3aa,CDR3nt
NA,TRBV19,TRBD2,TRBJ2-2,CASQLAGVGTGELFF,TGTGCCAGTCAACTAGCGGGAGTAGGCACCGGGGAGCTGTTTTTT
few,TRBV28,TRBD2,TRBJ2-5,CASSFASGQETQYF,TGTGCCAGCAGTTTCGCTAGCGGCCAAGAGACCCAGTACTTC
few,TRBV28,TRBD2,TRBJ2-2,CASALGLVGELFF,TGTGCCAGCGCCCTCGGACTAGTGGGGGAGCTGTTTTTT
NA,TRBV4-3,NA,TRBJ2-7,CASSQDPGDYEQYF,TGCGCCAGCAGCCAAGATCCCGGCGATTACGAGCAGTACTTC
many,TRBV18,NA,TRBJ2-3,CASSPDLASTDTQYF,TGTGCCAGCTCACCAGATCTGGCTAGCACAGATACGCAGTATTTT
few,TRBV5-5,TRBD1,TRBJ2-3,CASSSRTGRTDTQYF,TGTGCCAGCAGCTCCCGGACAGGGCGGACAGATACGCAGTATTTT
NA,TRBV4-1,NA,TRBJ2-1,CASSPGGPMTYNEQFF,TGCGCCAGCAGCCCAGGCGGTCCCATGACTTACAATGAGCAGTTCTTC
few,TRBV12-3/TRBV12-4,NA,TRBJ2-3,CASSLLGRPDTQYF,TGTGCCAGCAGCTTACTAGGGAGGCCAGATACGCAGTATTTT
few,TRBV2,TRBD1,TRBJ2-2,CASSVPSGQGSLNTGELFF,TGTGCCAGCAGTGTACCTTCGGGACAGGGAAGCCTGAACACCGGGGAGCTGTTTTTT
few,TRBV28,TRBD1,TRBJ1-4,CASSPQGTGGTNEKLFF,TGTGCCAGCAGTCCCCAAGGGACAGGGGGTACTAATGAAAAACTGTTTTTT